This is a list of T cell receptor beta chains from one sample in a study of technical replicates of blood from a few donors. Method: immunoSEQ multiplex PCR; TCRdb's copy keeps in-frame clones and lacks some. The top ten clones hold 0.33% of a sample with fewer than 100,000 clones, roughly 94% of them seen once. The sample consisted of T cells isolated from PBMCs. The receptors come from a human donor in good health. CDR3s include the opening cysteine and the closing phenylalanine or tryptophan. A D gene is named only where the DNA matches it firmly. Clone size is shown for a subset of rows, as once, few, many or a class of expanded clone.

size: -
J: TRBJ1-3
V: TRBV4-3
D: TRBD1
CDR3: CASSHGTGAGNTIYF
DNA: TGCGCCAGCAGCCACGGCACAGGGGCCGGAAACACCATATATTTT

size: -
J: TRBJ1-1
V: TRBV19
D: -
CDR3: CASRQGSTGNTEAFF
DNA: TGTGCCAGTAGGCAGGGGTCAACAGGGAACACTGAAGCTTTCTTT

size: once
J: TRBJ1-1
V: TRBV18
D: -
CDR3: CASSSSGNTEAFF
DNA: TGTGCCAGCTCATCATCGGGGAACACTGAAGCTTTCTTT

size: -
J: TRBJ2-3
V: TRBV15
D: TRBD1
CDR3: CATRQGTDTQYF
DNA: TGTGCCACACGACAGGGAACAGATACGCAGTATTTT

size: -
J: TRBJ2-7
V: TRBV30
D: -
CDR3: CASRQNYEQYF
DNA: TGTGCCAGTAGACAGAACTACGAGCAGTACTTC

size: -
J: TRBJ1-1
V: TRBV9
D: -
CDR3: CASSPIGGLTEAFF
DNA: TGTGCCAGCAGCCCGATCGGGGGTCTCACTGAAGCTTTCTTT

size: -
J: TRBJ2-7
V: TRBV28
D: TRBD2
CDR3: CASSLRMRGGYEQYF
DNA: TGTGCCAGCAGTTTAAGGATGCGGGGGGGGTACGAGCAGTACTTC

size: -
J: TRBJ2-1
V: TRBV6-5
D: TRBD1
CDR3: CASNRDRLYNEQFF
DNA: TGTGCCAGCAACCGGGACAGGCTATACAATGAGCAGTTCTTC

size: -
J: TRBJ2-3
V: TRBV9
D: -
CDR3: CASSVVAADTQYF
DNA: TGTGCCAGCAGCGTAGTAGCCGCAGATACGCAGTATTTT

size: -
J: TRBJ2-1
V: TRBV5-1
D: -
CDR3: CASSLFRSESYNEQFF
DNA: TGCGCCAGCAGCTTGTTTCGGTCTGAATCCTACAATGAGCAGTTCTTC

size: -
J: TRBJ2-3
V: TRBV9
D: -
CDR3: CASSGTRGTDTQYF
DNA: TGTGCCAGCAGCGGGACCAGGGGCACAGATACGCAGTATTTT

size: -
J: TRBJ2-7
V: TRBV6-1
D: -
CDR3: CASSQLTGPGGEQYF
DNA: TGTGCCAGCAGTCAGTTGACAGGTCCGGGGGGCGAGCAGTACTTC

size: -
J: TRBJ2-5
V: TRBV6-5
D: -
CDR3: CASSYGGETQYF
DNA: TGTGCCAGCAGTTACGGAGGCGAGACCCAGTACTTC

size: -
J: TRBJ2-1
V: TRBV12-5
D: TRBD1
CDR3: CASRDRSNEQFF
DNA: TGTGCTAGCCGGGACAGGAGCAATGAGCAGTTCTTC

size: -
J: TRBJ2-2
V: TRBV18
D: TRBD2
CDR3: CASSLGLATELWELFF
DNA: TGTGCCAGCTCACTGGGACTAGCGACCGAGCTCTGGGAGCTGTTTTTT

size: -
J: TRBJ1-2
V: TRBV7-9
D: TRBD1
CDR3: CASRGTVWGYTF
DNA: TGTGCCAGCAGAGGGACAGTCTGGGGCTACACCTTC

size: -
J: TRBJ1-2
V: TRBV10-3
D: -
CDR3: CAISESGQNYGYTF
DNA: TGTGCCATCAGTGAGTCAGGACAGAACTATGGCTACACCTTC

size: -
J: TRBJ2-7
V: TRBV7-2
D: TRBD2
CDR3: CASSLLAGTSYEQYF
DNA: TGTGCCAGCAGCTTACTAGCGGGAACCTCCTACGAGCAGTACTTC